Listed below are T cell receptor beta chains from one sample, sequenced in a study of vaccination and CD4 T cells after COVID-19. Which antigens these TCRs recognize remains unknown. TCRdb re-called the PCR reads through MiXCR, storing one row per CDR3 protein. The data hold around 9,000 distinct CDR3 sequences, with 30% to 40% observed a single time. The sample comprised CD4+ T cells from blood, cultured in vitro. These receptors were taken from a human donor in good health. CDR3s leave out the opening cysteine and the closing phenylalanine or tryptophan. D genes are given only for firm matches.

d_gene,len,v_gene,j_gene,CDR3aa
.,11,TRBV7-9,TRBJ1-1,ASSLAPGTEAF
.,16,TRBV6-5,TRBJ2-6,ASSYLEAHASGANVLT
.,10,TRBV30,TRBJ1-3,ASQGPGNTIY
TRBD2,12,TRBV20-1,TRBJ2-1,SARERGPPLEQF
TRBD2,12,TRBV20-1,TRBJ2-7,SARGGGETYEQY
.,13,TRBV10-3,TRBJ1-4,AIKAGEVTNEKLF
.,14,TRBV20-1,TRBJ1-6,SAPEGPSSYNSPLH
TRBD1,12,TRBV27,TRBJ2-7,ASSRQGSSYEQY
.,11,TRBV7-9,TRBJ2-5,ASRSSREETQY
.,12,TRBV15,TRBJ1-1,ATSRGPRPTEAF
.,10,TRBV3-1,TRBJ1-5,ASSQGDQPQH
.,13,TRBV27,TRBJ2-7,ASSIRPAPVYEQY
TRBD1,13,TRBV6-1,TRBJ1-2,ASRRGQGSGYGYT
.,10,TRBV6-1,TRBJ1-1,ASKGIQREAF
TRBD1,13,TRBV5-1,TRBJ2-1,ASSLTGGSYNEQF
.,12,TRBV2,TRBJ1-1,ASIPHQANTEAF
.,13,TRBV2,TRBJ2-2,ASSVDSVNTGELF
.,9,TRBV28,TRBJ1-2,ASSFTYGYT
.,13,TRBV5-1,TRBJ2-5,ASRGGGDFQETQY
.,12,TRBV5-1,TRBJ2-1,ASTKEESYNEQF
TRBD1,11,TRBV11-2,TRBJ1-2,ASSLGQGLGYT
.,7,TRBV20-1,TRBJ1-1,SAREEAF
TRBD2,14,TRBV9,TRBJ2-1,ASSVAGGGAINEQF
.,10,TRBV10-2,TRBJ2-3,ASSQGPDTQY
.,9,TRBV2,TRBJ2-5,ASSELETQY
TRBD2,11,TRBV20-1,TRBJ2-5,TAGRAVQETQY
.,10,TRBV20-1,TRBJ1-1,SAGKGDTEAF
.,12,TRBV7-8,TRBJ1-5,ASSFNRENQPQH
TRBD1,15,TRBV4-2,TRBJ1-5,ASSQEDRTRGNQPQH
.,11,TRBV6-1,TRBJ2-7,ASSGQKAYEQY
.,14,TRBV7-2,TRBJ1-5,ASSLVGGYSNQPQH
.,11,TRBV24-1,TRBJ1-1,ATSDFGITEAF
.,9,TRBV20-1,TRBJ2-7,SARDNYEQY
.,13,TRBV20-1,TRBJ1-6,SARARQALMGLLH
.,12,TRBV3-1,TRBJ1-3,ASSQGGSGNTIY
.,13,TRBV18,TRBJ2-7,ASSEGDVSSYEQY
.,11,TRBV20-1,TRBJ2-5,SARGSVQETQY
TRBD1,11,TRBV5-1,TRBJ1-1,ASRDRENTEAF
TRBD1,12,TRBV20-1,.,SAQPGQGKAPQY
.,13,TRBV5-1,TRBJ1-1,ASSLMTVENTEAF
TRBD1,11,TRBV5-8,TRBJ2-5,ASSPGQGETQY
TRBD1,11,TRBV24-1,TRBJ2-2,ATRQGQGGELF
.,14,TRBV27,TRBJ1-2,ASTAGTEGVVRSYT
.,12,TRBV12-3/TRBV12-4,TRBJ2-7,ASSRIPSSYEQY
.,13,TRBV2,TRBJ1-5,ASSEVTSGGQPQH
.,12,TRBV20-1,TRBJ1-1,SAKDWGLNTEAF
.,10,TRBV7-9,TRBJ1-1,AFHDRLTNAF
.,11,TRBV5-1,TRBJ2-2,ATRAGSTGELF
.,12,TRBV29-1,TRBJ1-5,SAKLGGDNQPQH
TRBD1,11,TRBV6-1,TRBJ1-6,AISGQGNSPLH
.,12,TRBV20-1,TRBJ2-3,SPSGTGVLDTQY
.,13,TRBV6-1,TRBJ2-1,ASTEADSFYNEQF
.,14,TRBV11-1,TRBJ2-6,ASSLQIMSGANVLT
TRBD1,13,TRBV7-6,TRBJ1-3,ASSPGTGRGNTIY
.,9,TRBV6-1,TRBJ1-1,ASSTNTEAF